This TCR beta chain was recorded in a study of radiation and T cells in renal cell carcinoma. Noted time point: blood 2 weeks post-SBRT. Regarding treatment: 15 Gy SBRT to primary tumor, nephrectomy 4 weeks later. This CDR3 has 14 residues. V dropped 5 bases and J dropped 4; count of bases not matched to a gene: 6. Looked up from germline, CDR1 is SQVTM and CDR2 is ANQGSEA. Data came from immunoSEQ multiplex PCR; TCRdb stores just in-frame clones and leaves some out. Among roughly 130,000 clones listed, 70% to 90% were seen once. This chain links TRBV29-1 with TRBJ2-1; 9 nucleotides match TRBD2. Here the sequenced sample was blood, taken from a patient whose treatment included radiotherapy and nephrectomy. The receptor was isolated from a woman aged 55-70 years with renal cell carcinoma. The CDR3 DNA follows: TGCAGCGTTCTGGATACTAGCGGGTACAATGAGCAGTTCTTC. This codes for CSVLDTSGYNEQFF.